These 4 T cell receptor beta chains came from one sample sequenced in a study of shared clonotypes between healthy human individuals. Produced via immunoSEQ multiplex PCR; TCRdb's table is partial and in-frame only. The table has over a million clones, 98% seen once. The sample taken for sequencing was naive CD4+ T cells sorted from blood. Sample subset: CD45RA+ positively selected. The receptor set was obtained from a young man in good health.

The chain links TRBV2 to TRBJ2-1; D is uncertain. Germline V gene lookup returns CDR1 SNHLY and CDR2 FYNNEI. Trimming pared 6 bases from V and 6 bases from J, leaving 9 bases between. This CDR3 has 12 amino acids. The CDR3 DNA reads as TGTGCCAGCAGGCCGACATTCAATGAGCAGTTCTTC. This codes for CASRPTFNEQFF.

CDR3 bases: TGCAGCGTTAATGGACAGGGGAGGATCGGTGGCTACACCTTC. Residues: CSVNGQGRIGGYTF. V is TRBV29-1 and J is TRBJ1-2; 9 nucleotides agree with TRBD1. The CDR3 spans 14 residues. Germline CDR1 and CDR2: SQVTM and ANQGSEA. V shed 5 bases, J shed 7 bases, and the junction held 11 bases outside the gene matches.

The chain is built from TRBV10-2 and TRBJ1-3; tentatively, D is TRBD1 (5 bases). Germline V gene sequence: CDR1 WSHSY, CDR2 SAAADI. The CDR3 length is 14 residues. V shed 11 bases and J shed 0 bases, with 14 bases lying between them. CDR3 residues: CAVGDRRSGNTIYF. The CDR3 region has the DNA TGCGCCGTTGGGGACCGTCGCTCTGGAAACACCATATATTTT.

This clone was seen only once. The V call is TRBV5-1, the J call TRBJ2-7; possible D gene TRBD2, 6 bases. V was pared by 0 bases and J by 3 bases, with 16 bases between. CDR3 size: 16 residues. Germline V gives CDR1 SGHRS, CDR2 YFSETQ. CDR3 region: CASSLATGPGDYEQYF. Written as DNA, the CDR3 is TGCGCCAGCAGCTTGGCCACGGGGCCGGGGGACTACGAGCAGTACTTC. The full variable domain, in which reference TRBV5-1 and TRBJ2-7 provide the parts outside the CDR3, is KAGVTQTPRYLIKTRGQQVTLSCSPISGHRSVSWYQQTPGQGLQFLFEYFSETQRNKGNFPGRFSGRQFSNSRSEMNVSTLELGDSALYLCASSLATGPGDYEQYFGPGTRLTVT.